This is a list of T cell receptor beta chains from one sample in a study of T cells after posttransplantation cyclophosphamide. Sequencing was performed with immunoSEQ multiplex PCR; in TCRdb, only in-frame clones are kept and a portion is missing. The table lists more than 10,000 clones, around 86% of them singletons. Source material: memory CD4+ T cells sorted from PBMCs. These receptors came from a man in his fifties or sixties in good health, CMV-negative, and a related stem cell transplant donor. Each CDR3 is given with its conserved first and last residue. Each record gives: J gene, clone size, V gene, D gene, CDR3 protein, CDR3 DNA. The D gene is left open where the match is weak. Clone size is not always given. Where it is, it says once, few, many or a class for expanded clones.

>TRBJ2-1|NA|TRBV7-9|NA
CASSFTLGSYNEQFF
TGTGCCAGCAGCTTTACTCTAGGCTCCTACAATGAGCAGTTCTTC
>TRBJ1-3|NA|TRBV5-1|TRBD1
CASSQTGDSGNTIYF
TGCGCCAGCAGCCAGACAGGGGACTCTGGAAACACCATATATTTT
>TRBJ2-3|NA|TRBV18|TRBD2
CASSFRTRSTDTQYF
TGTGCCAGCTCATTCAGGACTAGAAGCACAGATACGCAGTATTTT
>TRBJ2-7|NA|TRBV19|NA
CASSQSGTPLYEQYF
TGTGCCAGTAGCCAAAGCGGAACCCCCCTCTACGAGCAGTACTTC
>TRBJ2-1|NA|TRBV9|NA
CASNRESYNEQFF
TGTGCCAGCAACCGGGAGAGCTACAATGAGCAGTTCTTC
>TRBJ1-6|once|TRBV2|NA
CASRQVYSPLHF
TGTGCCAGCCGACAGGTTTATTCACCCCTCCACTTT
>TRBJ2-3|NA|TRBV11-3|NA
CASSTRSGTPTDTQYF
TGTGCCAGCAGCACCCGGTCGGGTACTCCCACAGATACGCAGTATTTT
>TRBJ2-7|NA|TRBV29-1|TRBD2
CSVDQREGLYEQYF
TGCAGCGTTGACCAGCGGGAGGGCCTCTACGAGCAGTACTTC
>TRBJ1-1|NA|TRBV11-2|NA
CASSLGPGMNTEAFF
TGTGCCAGCAGCTTAGGTCCAGGCATGAACACTGAAGCTTTCTTT
>TRBJ2-7|once|TRBV6-5|NA
CAAQGQTSYEQYF
TGTGCCGCACAGGGACAAACCTCCTACGAGCAGTACTTC
>TRBJ1-5|NA|TRBV19|NA
CASSISDRQPQHF
TGTGCCAGTAGTATATCGGACAGACAGCCCCAGCATTTT
>TRBJ2-7|NA|TRBV30|NA
CAWSVPGQAVEQYF
TGTGCCTGGAGTGTACCCGGACAAGCTGTAGAGCAGTACTTC
>TRBJ1-2|NA|TRBV12-5|NA
CASGFDGGISFF
TGTGCTAGTGGTTTTGACGGGGGTATCTCCTTCTTC
>TRBJ2-7|NA|TRBV2|TRBD1
CASSRDRGLDEQYF
TGTGCCAGCAGCCGGGACAGGGGGCTCGACGAGCAGTACTTC
>TRBJ1-3|NA|TRBV18|NA
CASSPATGGSGNTIYF
TGTGCCAGCTCACCCGCCACCGGGGGCTCTGGAAACACCATATATTTT
>TRBJ2-2|NA|TRBV29-1|NA
CSVTYTGELFF
TGCAGCGTTACCTATACCGGGGAGCTGTTTTTT
>TRBJ2-6|NA|TRBV11-1|NA
CASSLSGGAPFWANVLTF
TGTGCCAGCAGCCTCAGTGGGGGGGCACCGTTTTGGGCCAACGTCCTGACTTTC
>TRBJ1-2|NA|TRBV20-1|NA
CSANRVGGYTF
TGCAGTGCAAACAGGGTTGGTGGCTACACCTTC
>TRBJ2-3|once|TRBV6-5|TRBD1
CASQDRGRTDTQYF
TGTGCCAGCCAAGACAGGGGAAGGACAGATACGCAGTATTTT
>TRBJ2-1|NA|TRBV11-3|TRBD2
CASSPRTSNNEQFF
TGTGCCAGCAGCCCCCGGACTAGCAACAATGAGCAGTTCTTC
>TRBJ1-5|NA|TRBV7-6|TRBD1
CASSLGQGVGQPQHF
TGTGCCAGCAGCTTAGGACAGGGGGTCGGTCAGCCCCAGCATTTT
>TRBJ2-5|NA|TRBV9|NA
CASSVDGLGLGETQYF
TGTGCCAGCAGCGTAGACGGTTTAGGCCTCGGGGAGACCCAGTACTTC
>TRBJ2-7|few|TRBV5-4|TRBD2
CASSLTSGRAYEQYF
TGTGCCAGCAGCTTGACTAGCGGGAGGGCCTACGAGCAGTACTTC
>TRBJ1-3|NA|TRBV9|NA
CASSPRTRGDTIYF
TGTGCCAGCAGCCCGAGGACCCGGGGAGACACCATATATTTT
>TRBJ1-3|NA|TRBV2|TRBD1
CASSDRSGTGIGNTIYF
TGTGCCAGCAGTGACAGGTCCGGGACAGGGATCGGAAACACCATATATTTT
>TRBJ2-3|NA|TRBV30|NA
CAWGSAGGTDTQYF
TGTGCCTGGGGGAGTGCGGGTGGCACAGATACGCAGTATTTT
>TRBJ1-5|NA|TRBV27|NA
CASSWRAAVGQPQHF
TGTGCCAGCAGTTGGCGGGCTGCAGTCGGTCAGCCCCAGCATTTT
>TRBJ1-1|NA|TRBV19|NA
CASHQGFGAFF
TGTGCCAGTCATCAGGGGTTCGGAGCTTTCTTT
>TRBJ2-2|NA|TRBV11-3|NA
CASSLGGPAGELFF
TGTGCCAGCAGCTTAGGGGGCCCGGCCGGGGAGCTGTTTTTT
>TRBJ2-5|NA|TRBV19|TRBD2
CASSAGTSVETQYF
TGTGCCAGTAGTGCTGGGACTAGCGTTGAGACCCAGTACTTC
>TRBJ2-5|NA|TRBV7-2|NA
CASSQDQGGLAQYF
TGTGCCAGCAGCCAGGATCAGGGAGGTTTGGCCCAGTACTTC
>TRBJ2-5|NA|TRBV7-2|NA
CASSLSQGKTQYF
TGTGCCAGCAGCTTGAGTCAGGGGAAGACCCAGTACTTC
>TRBJ2-7|NA|TRBV30|NA
CAWGSNTGYIYPGQKYEQYF
TGTGCCTGGGGCTCTAACACAGGGTACATCTACCCCGGACAAAAATACGAGCAGTACTTC
>TRBJ1-1|NA|TRBV11-2|NA
CASSFGRTEAFF
TGTGCCAGCAGCTTCGGCAGGACTGAAGCTTTCTTT
>TRBJ1-2|once|TRBV19|NA
CASSNKANRRQYGYTF
TGTGCCAGTAGTAACAAGGCAAACAGGCGCCAATATGGCTACACCTTC
>TRBJ2-3|NA|TRBV9|TRBD1
CASRRQGTSTDTQYF
TGTGCCAGCAGGCGACAGGGGACTAGCACAGATACGCAGTATTTT
>TRBJ2-5|NA|TRBV19|TRBD2
CASSIPGGETQYF
TGTGCCAGTAGTATCCCGGGAGGAGAGACCCAGTACTTC
>TRBJ1-2|NA|TRBV21-1|NA
CASTSTEGLVGQGANGYTF
NA
>TRBJ2-5|NA|TRBV6-5|TRBD2
CASSLAGLETQYF
TGTGCCAGCAGTCTAGCGGGGCTGGAGACCCAGTACTTC
>TRBJ1-2|NA|TRBV6-5|TRBD1
CASKQGEVGYTF
TGTGCCAGCAAGCAGGGGGAGGTTGGCTACACCTTC
>TRBJ1-2|once|TRBV5-5|TRBD1
CASSFGQGGYTF
TGTGCCAGCAGCTTCGGACAGGGGGGCTACACCTTC
>TRBJ1-1|NA|TRBV5-6|NA
CASSFGPTGGMNTEAFF
TGTGCCAGCAGCTTCGGGCCTACCGGAGGAATGAACACTGAAGCTTTCTTT
>TRBJ2-2|NA|TRBV6-1|TRBD1
CATNRDRGRSGELFF
TGTGCCACAAACCGGGACAGGGGGCGATCCGGGGAGCTGTTTTTT